This T cell receptor (beta chain) came from a study of cytotoxic CD8 clonotypes in ibrutinib-treated CLL. Background on the study: Overall, some 25 responses were partial and 2 complete; following median roughly 72 months, around 15 patients stayed remitted and about twelve progressed.

V was clipped by 5 bases and J by 2 bases; unmatched bases: 7. Germline lookup yields CDR1 SGHAT and CDR2 FQNNGV. This CDR3 contains 15 residues. Produced via immunoSEQ multiplex PCR; TCRdb's table is partial and in-frame only. The table records over 70,000 clones, 86% of them present only once. The sample consisted of PBMCs, taken before ibrutinib treatment. The origin of this receptor is a human donor with chronic lymphocytic leukemia. This chain joins TRBV11-2 and TRBJ2-5, with 8 bases matching TRBD2. CDR3 sequence (DNA): TGTGCCAGCAGCCGTGGACTAGCTGCACAAGAGACCCAGTACTTC. Translated, it gives CASSRGLAAQETQYF.